The 11 T cell receptor beta chains given below trace back to one sample, sequenced in a study of naive and memory T cell subsets. Whole blood, 2.5 ml, came from adult healthy volunteers. For blood and skin samples, reverse transcription used TCR alpha and beta constant primers. MiXCR, run by TCRdb on the 5' RACE reads, gives a single entry per CDR3 protein. This sample has tens of thousands of distinct CDR3 sequences, with around 3.9% found just once. All receptors derive from a male donor in good health.

This clonotype was seen repeatedly, ten times or more. This chain uses TRBV6-4 with TRBJ1-6; D uncertain. The CDR3 runs to 14 residues. From germline, CDR1 is MRHNA and CDR2 SNTAGT. V dropped 10 bases and J dropped 0 bases, with 10 bases sitting between them. The CDR3 DNA follows: TGTGCCATCCGGTCTGACTCCTATAATTCACCCCTCCACTTT. Translation: CAIRSDSYNSPLHF.

This clonotype was seen at least ten times. This chain uses TRBV7-3 with TRBJ2-1, with D perhaps matching TRBD1 (7 bases). Trimming stripped 5 bases from V and 1 base from J, with 9 bases between. This CDR3 is built from 14 residues. Germline loops: CDR1 SGHTA, CDR2 FQGTGA. For the CDR3, the DNA is TGTGCCAGCAGCCCAGGGGGGTCCTACAATGAGCAGTTCTTC. It encodes CASSPGGSYNEQFF.

This clonotype was observed many times. The gene calls are TRBV10-3 and TRBJ2-5; D possibly matches TRBD1 or TRBD2 (5 bases each). Trimming removed 10 bases at V and 3 bases at J, with 21 bases between. From germline, CDR1 is ENHRY and CDR2 SYGVKD. This CDR3 region has 15 residues. For the CDR3, the DNA is TGTGCCACCAAAATCTACACCGGGACGGAAGAGACCCAGTACTTC. Its protein product is CATKIYTGTEETQYF.

This clonotype was detected a few times. This clone may be a read error of a much larger clone one base away. The V and J genes are TRBV7-2 and TRBJ1-1; D possibly corresponds to TRBD1 (6 bases). The germline CDR1 and CDR2 sequences are SGHTA and FQGNSA. Trimming cost V 4 bases and J 6 bases, with 18 bases left between them. This CDR3 is 15 amino acids long. The CDR3: CASSSRQDWSPEAFF. CDR3 nucleotide sequence: TGTGCCAGCAGCTCCAGACAGGATTGGAGTCCTGAAGCTTTCTTT.

This clonotype is labeled as medium-sized (0.01 to 0.1%). The V gene is TRBV28, the J gene TRBJ2-1; 8 positions match TRBD2. With V trimmed by 2 bases and J by 8 bases, 8 bases remained unmatched. The germline V gene has CDR1 MDHEN and CDR2 SYDVKM. CDR3 length: 15 residues. The CDR3 DNA is TGTGCCAGCAGTTTAGGAGCGGGAGTGGGCGATGAGCAGTTCTTC. Its translation is CASSLGAGVGDEQFF.

This clonotype was found many times. DNA of the CDR3: TGTGCCAGCAGCTTATGGCCGGGAGCCCAGACCCAGTACTTC. It yields the protein CASSLWPGAQTQYF. J is TRBJ2-5 and V is TRBV7-8; D might be TRBD2 (6 bases). The CDR3 length is 14 residues. Per the germline V gene, CDR1 is SGHVS and CDR2 is FQNEAQ. Between the trimmed V and J ends, which lost 2 bases and 6 bases, there was a span of 13 bases.

The table lists this clonotype with many counts. The chain uses TRBV25-1 and TRBJ2-3; TRBD2 matches 7 bases. The CDR3 is 13 residues long. Trimming took 6 bases from V and 6 from J; bases not matched to a gene: 6. Germline-derived CDR1 and CDR2 are MGHDK and SYGVNS. This CDR3 is CASRRGNVDTQYF. DNA for the CDR3: TGTGCCAGCAGGCGGGGGAATGTGGATACGCAGTATTTT.

The table lists this clonotype with many counts. The junction shows a germline mismatch at one end, possibly a read error. The chain employs TRBV7-2 and TRBJ2-5, with 13 positions matching TRBD2. In germline, CDR1 is SGHTA, CDR2 FQGNSA. This CDR3 comprises 13 residues. The CDR3 loop is CASSVGLAGTGNF. The CDR3 DNA sequence: TGTGCCAGCAGCGTGGGACTAGCGGGGACCGGGAACTTC. Using reference TRBV7-2 and TRBJ2-5 for the parts outside the CDR3, the full variable domain is GAGVSQSPSNKVTEKGKDVELRCDPISGHTALYWYRQSLGQGLEFLIYFQGNSAPDKSGLPSDRFSAERTGGSVSTLTIQRTQQEDSAVYLCASSVGLAGTGNFGPGTRLLVL.

This clonotype was found many times. This rearrangement joins TRBV21-1 to TRBJ2-3; TRBD1, the table's D call, lacks a check against the DNA. TRBV21-1 is a recognized pseudogene. The CDR3 is 16 residues long. DNA of the CDR3: TGTGCCAGCAGCAAAGTGAGGACAGGGGGCGCAGATACGCAGTATTTT. As protein: CASSKVRTGGADTQYF.

The chain recombines TRBV4-1 with TRBJ1-5; D possibly corresponds to TRBD1 (6 bases). Germline CDR1 reads MGHRA; CDR2 reads YSYEKL. V lost 0 bases and J 12 bases, leaving 18 bases between the germline ends. The CDR3 has 15 amino acids. CDR3 nucleotides: TGCGCCAGCAGCCAAGACAGGGGTGGTTCTTGGCGCCAGCATTTT. Translation gives CASSQDRGGSWRQHF.

In this sample, this clonotype turned up many times. The chain uses TRBV2 and TRBJ2-5; 7 bases fit TRBD1. Trimming cost V 5 bases and J 4 bases; bases outside gene matches: 7. The CDR3 is 14 residues long. From germline, CDR1 is SNHLY and CDR2 FYNNEI. The CDR3 region has the DNA TGTGCCAGCAGTATGACAGGGATCCGAGAGACCCAGTACTTC. Amino acid sequence: CASSMTGIRETQYF.